Each of the 24 T cell receptor beta chains below was sequenced from the same sample in a study of blood T cell repertoires in COVID-19. The protocol was immunoSEQ multiplex PCR, while the TCRdb copy is restricted to in-frame clones and leaves out a portion. The sample has around 210,000 clones; about 88% are singletons. The specimen sequenced was peripheral blood. These receptor sequences come from a man aged 50-59 years with COVID-19, enrolled during active disease.

J is TRBJ1-1 and V is TRBV6-5; no firm D call. The CDR3 loop spans 13 amino acids. V shed 4 bases and J shed 1 base, with 7 bases lying between them. Germline CDR1 MNHEY, CDR2 SVGAGI. CDR3 in amino acids: CASSFGENTEAFF. The CDR3 coding sequence is TGTGCCAGCAGTTTCGGGGAGAACACTGAAGCTTTCTTT.

This clone came up once. The chain combines TRBV9 with TRBJ2-7, with D perhaps TRBD1 (6 bases). V lost 0 bases and J lost 6, with 19 bases in between. The CDR3 is made up of 16 amino acids. Germline V gene sequence: CDR1 SGDLS, CDR2 YYNGEE. Here the CDR3 reads CASSVGIRGRESEQYF. The CDR3 bases are TGTGCCAGCAGCGTAGGTATCAGGGGCAGGGAATCCGAGCAGTACTTC. Based on the CDR3 plus reference TRBV9 and TRBJ2-7, the full variable domain is DSGVTQTPKHLITATGQRVTLRCSPRSGDLSVYWYQQSLDQGLQFLIQYYNGEERAKGNILERFSAQQFPDLHSELNLSSLELGDSALYFCASSVGIRGRESEQYFGPGTRLTVT.

On this clone: A far larger clone is just one base off, so this is likely a read error. The chain links TRBV7-2 to TRBJ1-1; D possibly corresponds to TRBD1 (5 bases). Trimming took off 5 bases at V and 0 bases at J, with 7 bases between the two ends. The length of the CDR3 is 13 residues. CDR1 is SGHTA, CDR2 FQGNSA, per germline. CDR3 DNA sequence: TGTGCCAGCAGCCCGACAGTGAACACTGAAGCTTTCTTT. Its translation is CASSPTVNTEAFF.

This rearrangement joins TRBV19 to TRBJ1-2; unclear D gene. V was pared by 6 bases and J by 2 bases, with 7 bases between. CDR3 length equals 12 residues. The germline gives CDR1 LNHDA, CDR2 SQIVND (reference sequence). The CDR3 is CASRVENYGYTF. DNA for the CDR3: TGTGCCAGTAGGGTAGAAAACTATGGCTACACCTTC.

This chain uses TRBV7-2 with TRBJ2-3; 10 nucleotides line up with TRBD2. After removal of 3 bases from V and 7 bases from J, the junction contained 10 bases not matched to a gene. CDR1 and CDR2 from the germline V gene are SGHTA and FQGNSA. The CDR3 is 16 amino acids. The CDR3 sequence is CASSFRSGGARYTQYF. Here the CDR3 DNA reads TGTGCCAGCAGCTTCAGAAGCGGGGGGGCTCGGTATACGCAGTATTTT.

The rearrangement uses TRBV12-3 or TRBV12-4 and TRBJ2-1; TRBD2 is a possible D gene (5 bases). The CDR3 is made up of 13 amino acids. The V end was cut by 8 bases, the J end by 9 bases, with 17 bases between. In nucleotides, the CDR3 is TGTGCCAGCTCCAAGCTCTCGGAGGTTGAGCAGTTCTTC. Encoded protein: CASSKLSEVEQFF.

The CDR3: CASSLISGENNEQFF. Written as DNA, the CDR3 is TGTGCCAGCAGCTTAATCTCGGGAGAAAACAATGAGCAGTTCTTC. This rearrangement joins TRBV7-3 to TRBJ2-1, with D possibly TRBD2 on 6 matching bases. The V end lost 1 base, the J end lost 5 bases, and 12 bases lay between the germline ends. The CDR3 contains 15 residues. CDR1 is SGHTA, CDR2 FQGTGA, per germline.

The chain uses TRBV18 and TRBJ2-1; 11 bases agree with TRBD1. CDR1 and CDR2 (germline): KGHSH, LQKENI. This CDR3 is 13 amino acids long. V was clipped by 7 bases and J by 5 bases; unmatched bases: 1. In DNA form, the CDR3 reads TGTGCCAGCTTGGGACAGGGGGACAATGAGCAGTTCTTC. Translation: CASLGQGDNEQFF.

The chain recombines TRBV6-5 with TRBJ2-1; 8 nucleotides match TRBD1. Unmatched junction bases numbered 7, after V lost 6 bases and J lost 12 bases. The CDR3 is 12 residues long. The germline CDR1 and CDR2 sequences are MNHEY and SVGAGI. The CDR3 loop is CASRPTGGTQFF. In DNA, the CDR3 is TGTGCCAGCAGACCCACAGGGGGGACGCAGTTCTTC.

The chain couples TRBV18 to TRBJ2-1, with TRBD2 matching 10 bases. Germline V gives CDR1 KGHSH, CDR2 LQKENI. There are 14 residues in the CDR3. The V and J ends lost 5 bases and 5 bases, in that order; junction bases with no gene match: 3. As DNA, the CDR3 is TGTGCCAGCTCATCCCTAGCGGGAGACAATGAGCAGTTCTTC. This sequence encodes CASSSLAGDNEQFF.

The rearrangement uses TRBV28 and TRBJ1-2; no firm D call. Trimming left V 1 base short and J 0 bases short, with 9 bases between. Germline CDR1 reads MDHEN; CDR2 reads SYDVKM. The CDR3 runs to 15 residues. The CDR3 nucleotides read TGTGCCAGCAGTTTATCACGACTTTCTAACTATGGCTACACCTTC. Translating it yields CASSLSRLSNYGYTF.

This chain joins TRBV7-9 and TRBJ2-2; D not certain. Trimming stripped 2 bases from V and 1 base from J, with 5 bases between. Germline V CDR1 and CDR2: SEHNR, FQNEAQ (reference sequence). CDR3 length equals 14 residues. In DNA, the CDR3 is TGTGCCAGCAGCTTATTCGGGAACACCGGGGAGCTGTTTTTT. This gives the protein CASSLFGNTGELFF.

V is TRBV6-2 or TRBV6-3 and J is TRBJ1-5; D is uncertain. Trimming pared 5 bases from V and 4 bases from J, leaving 9 bases between. CDR1 and CDR2 from the germline V gene are MNHEY and SVGEGT. This CDR3 comprises 13 residues. The CDR3 reads CASSAQENQPQHF. The CDR3 nucleotides read TGTGCCAGCAGTGCCCAAGAGAATCAGCCCCAGCATTTT.

The J gene is TRBJ1-3, the V gene TRBV10-3; 7 bases align to TRBD1. The V and J ends lost 5 bases and 2 bases, in that order; junction bases with no gene match: 3. Germline assignment: CDR1 ENHRY and CDR2 SYGVKD. The CDR3 is 14 residues long. CDR3 amino acids: CAISPQGAGNTIYF. In nucleotides, the CDR3 is TGTGCCATCAGTCCTCAGGGGGCTGGAAACACCATATATTTT.

CDR3 protein: CAISWRGALDEQFF. The CDR3 DNA reads TGTGCCATCTCTTGGAGGGGCGCGTTGGATGAGCAGTTCTTC. The gene calls are TRBV10-3 and TRBJ2-1; D may be TRBD2 (6 bases). Germline loops: CDR1 ENHRY, CDR2 SYGVKD. This CDR3 has 14 residues. V lost 8 bases and J 8 bases, leaving 19 bases between the germline ends.

This chain uses TRBV29-1 with TRBJ2-5; maybe TRBD1 (5 bases). The CDR3 has 12 residues. Germline V gives CDR1 SQVTM, CDR2 ANQGSEA. V was pared by 3 bases and J by 1 base, with 6 bases between. CDR3 DNA: TGCAGCGTTGACAGGGCCCAAGAGACCCAGTACTTC. Protein sequence: CSVDRAQETQYF.

V gene TRBV7-2 combines with J gene TRBJ1-3, with no clear D. Trimming pared 3 bases from V and 0 bases from J, leaving 9 bases between. Germline CDR1 reads SGHTA; CDR2 reads FQGNSA. This CDR3 spans 15 amino acids. In nucleotides, the CDR3 is TGTGCCAGCAGCTTGGCCCCGTACTCTGGAAACACCATATATTTT. The encoded protein is CASSLAPYSGNTIYF.

In this sample, this clone turned up once. The chain joins TRBV19 to TRBJ1-5; 8 nucleotides line up with TRBD1. Unmatched junction bases numbered 8, after V lost 5 bases and J lost 5 bases. CDR1 is LNHDA, CDR2 SQIVND, per germline (reference sequence). This CDR3 is 15 amino acids long. CDR3 sequence: CASSLFPGQDQPQHF. CDR3 sequence (DNA): TGTGCCAGTAGTCTGTTCCCGGGACAGGATCAGCCCCAGCATTTT.

This clone was seen only a few times. The genes are TRBV20-1 and TRBJ2-2, with 9 bases fitting TRBD2. Germline lookup yields CDR1 DFQATT and CDR2 SNEGSKA (reference sequence). The CDR3 consists of 16 residues. Trimming removed 3 bases from V and 6 bases from J; junction bases left unmatched: 11. The chain's CDR3 is CSASPYSSGKSGELFF. The CDR3 DNA is TGCAGTGCTAGTCCTTACTCTAGCGGGAAGTCCGGGGAGCTGTTTTTT.

V is TRBV9 and J is TRBJ2-7, with D tentatively TRBD1 (5 bases). Looked up from germline, CDR1 is SGDLS and CDR2 is YYNGEE. Trimming cost V 6 bases and J 0 bases, with 16 bases left between them. The CDR3 totals 15 residues. CDR3 DNA: TGTGCCAGCACCCACCTCGCCGACAGCTCCTACGAGCAGTACTTC. This codes for CASTHLADSSYEQYF.

The chain is built from TRBV24-1 and TRBJ2-1, with D hard to call. Germline loops: CDR1 KGHDR, CDR2 SFDVKD. CDR3 length equals 11 residues. V was cut by 7 bases and J by 7 bases, with 7 bases left in between. The CDR3 sequence: CATSALNEQFF. Written as DNA, the CDR3 is TGTGCCACCAGCGCGTTGAATGAGCAGTTCTTC.

This chain uses TRBV10-1 with TRBJ2-5, with a weak D call TRBD2 (5 bases). Germline V gene data show CDR1 as WNHNN and CDR2 as SYGVQD (reference sequence). Trimming took off 5 bases at V and 4 bases at J, with 14 bases between the two ends. CDR3 size: 14 residues. The CDR3 DNA reads TGCGCCAGCAGTCGTAGGCGTGCGGGAGAGACCCAGTACTTC. It codes for CASSRRRAGETQYF.

The chain joins TRBV27 to TRBJ2-7; the D gene is possibly TRBD1 (5 bases). Trimming removed 5 bases from V and 2 bases from J, with 13 bases in between. The CDR3 totals 14 residues. Germline values: CDR1 MNHEY, CDR2 SMNVEV (reference sequence). This chain's CDR3 is CASSVDRSTYEQYF. CDR3 bases: TGTGCCAGCAGTGTCGACAGAAGCACCTACGAGCAGTACTTC.

The chain carries TRBV18 and TRBJ2-1; the match to TRBD1 covers 9 bases. This CDR3 spans 16 amino acids. Germline V CDR1 and CDR2: KGHSH, LQKENI. V lost 1 base and J lost 8; bases outside the gene matches: 9. Written as DNA, the CDR3 is TGTGCCAGCTCACCACAAGGACAGGGGTTAGGCTATGAGCAGTTCTTC. Its protein is CASSPQGQGLGYEQFF.